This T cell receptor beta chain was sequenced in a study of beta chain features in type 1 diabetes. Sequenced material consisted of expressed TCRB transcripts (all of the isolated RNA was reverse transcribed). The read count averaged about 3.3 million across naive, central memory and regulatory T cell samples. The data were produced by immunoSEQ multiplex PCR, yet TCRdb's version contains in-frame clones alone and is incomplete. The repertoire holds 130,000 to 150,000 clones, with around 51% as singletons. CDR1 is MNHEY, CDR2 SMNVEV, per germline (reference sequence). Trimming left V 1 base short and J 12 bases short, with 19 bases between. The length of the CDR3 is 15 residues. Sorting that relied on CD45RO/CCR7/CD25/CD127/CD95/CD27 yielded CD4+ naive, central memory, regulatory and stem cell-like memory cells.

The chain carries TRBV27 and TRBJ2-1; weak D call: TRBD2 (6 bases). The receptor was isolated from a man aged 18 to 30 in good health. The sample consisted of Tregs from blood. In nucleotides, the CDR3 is TGTGCCAGCAGTTTATGGGGGGACTTGATAACTGGGCAGTTCTTC. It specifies CASSLWGDLITGQFF.